Following are 18 T cell receptor beta chains from one sample sequenced in a study of cytomegalovirus exposure and HLA in healthy donors. Sequenced by immunoSEQ multiplex PCR; TCRdb stores in-frame clones only, minus some. Among about 110,000 clones listed, around nine tenths were seen once. Material for sequencing was PBMCs. The source is a woman between 18 and 29 years old in good health and CMV-seronegative.

The chain combines TRBV5-4 with TRBJ2-1, with 9 nucleotides matching TRBD2. Germline V gene data show CDR1 as SGHNT and CDR2 as YYREEE (reference sequence). The CDR3 runs to 17 residues. V gave up 4 bases and J gave up 1 base; unmatched junction bases: 9. Here the CDR3 reads CASSETSGGDSYNEQFF. The CDR3 DNA follows: TGTGCCAGCAGCGAGACTAGCGGAGGCGATTCCTACAATGAGCAGTTCTTC.

This clone was counted only a few times. The chain combines TRBV28 with TRBJ1-6, with 8 nucleotides matching TRBD1. With V trimmed by 3 bases and J by 4 bases, 8 bases remained unmatched. CDR1 and CDR2 (germline): MDHEN, SYDVKM. The CDR3 has 17 residues. The CDR3 protein is CASSFRTGSVYNSPLHF. CDR3 sequence (DNA): TGTGCCAGCAGTTTCCGGACAGGGTCCGTTTATAATTCACCCCTCCACTTT.

The chain couples TRBV6-6 to TRBJ1-1; unclear D gene. The CDR3 runs to 16 residues. The V and J ends lost 6 bases and 0 bases respectively, with 17 bases between them. Germline V CDR1 and CDR2: MNHNY, SVGAGI (reference sequence). CDR3 in DNA: TGTGCCAGCAGGATAGAAGTCGCCGGGATGAACACTGAAGCTTTCTTT. It codes for CASRIEVAGMNTEAFF.

The V gene is TRBV5-4, the J gene TRBJ2-5, with D unresolved. In germline, CDR1 is SGHNT, CDR2 YYREEE (reference sequence). With 3 bases removed from V and 5 bases from J, the gap between germline ends came to 8 bases. The CDR3 has 12 amino acids. The CDR3 nucleotides are TGTGCCAGCAGCTCCCGAGGCGAGACCCAGTACTTC. Residues: CASSSRGETQYF.

The CDR3 nucleotides are TGTGCCAGCAGTGAATCCCGGACAGGGGGCCGCACAGATACGCAGTATTTT. Translation gives CASSESRTGGRTDTQYF. The rearrangement uses TRBV25-1 and TRBJ2-3; 11 nucleotides align to TRBD1. V was clipped by 1 base and J by 1 base; unmatched bases: 4. The CDR3 loop spans 17 amino acids. Germline CDR1 MGHDK, CDR2 SYGVNS.

V usage is TRBV7-2 and J usage is TRBJ2-7, with D unresolved. The V gene lost 3 bases and the J gene lost 2 bases, with 20 bases spanning the gap. Germline V gene data show CDR1 as SGHTA and CDR2 as FQGNSA. The CDR3 is 17 residues long. CDR3 in DNA: TGTGCCAGCAGCTTCATCCCCTTACAGACCAGACCCTACGAGCAGTACTTC. The encoded protein is CASSFIPLQTRPYEQYF.

The V call is TRBV27, the J call TRBJ2-1; D possibly corresponds to TRBD1 (6 bases). Per the germline V gene, CDR1 is MNHEY and CDR2 is SMNVEV (reference sequence). This CDR3 spans 16 amino acids. Trimming pared 6 bases from V and 1 base from J, leaving 16 bases between. As DNA, the CDR3 is TGTGCCAGCAGGAACAGTGGGGGCTGGTCCTACAATGAGCAGTTCTTC. It encodes CASRNSGGWSYNEQFF.

The rearrangement joins TRBV9 to TRBJ2-7; possibly TRBD2 for D (7 bases). Germline CDR1 SGDLS, CDR2 YYNGEE. V was pared by 3 bases and J by 6 bases, with 13 bases between. This CDR3 has 13 residues. The CDR3 region is CASSAQRGGEQYF. The DNA of the CDR3 is TGTGCCAGCAGCGCCCAAAGGGGGGGCGAGCAGTACTTC.

V gene TRBV5-1 combines with J gene TRBJ2-3, with 11 bases matching TRBD2. Germline V lookup: CDR1 SGHRS, CDR2 YFSETQ. V dropped 7 bases and J dropped 4; count of bases not matched to a gene: 5. The CDR3 has 14 residues. CDR3 loop: CASGTSGRADTQYF. DNA of the CDR3: TGCGCCAGCGGGACTAGCGGAAGGGCAGATACGCAGTATTTT.

J is TRBJ2-5 and V is TRBV29-1; a possible D gene is TRBD2 (7 bases). Germline V gives CDR1 SQVTM, CDR2 ANQGSEA. This CDR3 comprises 17 residues. V was trimmed by 0 bases and J by 5 bases, leaving 22 bases between them. In DNA, the CDR3 is TGCAGCGTTGAAGATCCCTATTCGGGGGGCAAGTTTGAGACCCAGTACTTC. This translates into CSVEDPYSGGKFETQYF. The full variable domain, its missing parts supplied by reference TRBV29-1 and TRBJ2-5, is SAVISQKPSRDICQRGTSLTIQCQVDSQVTMMFWYRQQPGQSLTLIATANQGSEATYESGFVIDKFPISRPNLTFSTLTVSNMSPEDSSIYLCSVEDPYSGGKFETQYFGPGTRLLVL.

The J gene is TRBJ2-1, the V gene TRBV4-1, with 7 positions matching TRBD2. V lost 1 base to trimming and J lost 9 bases; unmatched junction nucleotides: 6. In germline, CDR1 is MGHRA, CDR2 YSYEKL. The CDR3 length is 14 residues. CDR3 bases: TGCGCCAGCAGCCAAGCCCCTAGCGGCGGTGAGCAGTTCTTC. This encodes CASSQAPSGGEQFF.

In this sample, this clone turned up a few times. The chain employs TRBV9 and TRBJ2-6; no clear D. The germline V gene has CDR1 SGDLS and CDR2 YYNGEE. V shed 4 bases and J shed 4 bases, with 9 bases lying between them. This CDR3 contains 14 residues. CDR3 in amino acids: CASSPARGANVLTF. CDR3 nucleotides: TGTGCCAGCAGCCCCGCTAGGGGGGCCAACGTCCTGACTTTC.

In DNA, the CDR3 is TGTGCCTGGAGTGTACGGGACAATGAGCAGTTCTTC. Its protein is CAWSVRDNEQFF. The rearrangement links TRBV30 to TRBJ2-1, with D uncertain. The germline CDR1 and CDR2 sequences are GTSNPN and SVGIG (reference sequence). CDR3 length: 12 amino acids. The ends were cut back, 0 bases at V and 5 bases at J, with 5 bases in the middle.

CDR3 bases: TGTGCCAGCAGCTTAGGGACAGGGGGCAATGGCTACACCTTC. The encoded protein is CASSLGTGGNGYTF. The rearrangement links TRBV7-2 to TRBJ1-2; the match to TRBD1 covers 11 bases. V was pared by 1 base and J by 6 bases, with 1 base of the junction left unmatched. Germline lookup yields CDR1 SGHTA and CDR2 FQGNSA. The CDR3 loop spans 14 amino acids.

This chain connects TRBV4-2 to TRBJ1-2, with D possibly TRBD1 on 6 matching bases. This CDR3 is built from 13 residues. CDR1 is LGHNA, CDR2 YNFKEQ, per germline. The V end lost 4 bases, the J end lost 4 bases, and 10 bases lay between the germline ends. CDR3 in amino acids: CASSRGHAYGYTF. The CDR3 DNA reads as TGTGCCAGCAGCCGGGGGCACGCCTATGGCTACACCTTC.

This chain connects TRBV25-1 to TRBJ2-7, with D tentatively TRBD1 (5 bases). Germline CDR1 reads MGHDK; CDR2 reads SYGVNS. This CDR3 is built from 13 residues. V was shortened by 4 bases and J by 2 bases, with 9 bases between the two germline ends. CDR3 bases: TGTGCCAGCAGTGGCCTGACAGCCTACGAGCAGTACTTC. The encoded protein is CASSGLTAYEQYF.

The chain carries TRBV7-9 and TRBJ2-7; 9 positions agree with TRBD1. Unmatched junction bases numbered 6, after V lost 5 bases and J lost 4 bases. In germline, CDR1 is SEHNR, CDR2 FQNEAQ (reference sequence). The CDR3 length is 14 residues. This chain's CDR3 is CASSQGTGFYEQYF. CDR3 DNA: TGTGCCAGCAGCCAAGGGACAGGGTTTTACGAGCAGTACTTC.

V usage is TRBV19 and J usage is TRBJ1-1; D may be TRBD1 (6 bases). The V end was cut by 5 bases, the J end by 6 bases, with 19 bases between. Germline V CDR1 and CDR2: LNHDA, SQIVND (reference sequence). The CDR3 covers 15 residues. CDR3 in DNA: TGTGCCAGTAGTCCCATGAAACAGGGTGTTCCTGAAGCTTTCTTT. The encoded protein is CASSPMKQGVPEAFF. The variable domain in full, completed from reference TRBV19 and TRBJ1-1, reads DGGITQSPKYLFRKEGQNVTLSCEQNLNHDAMYWYRQDPGQGLRLIYYSQIVNDFQKGDIAEGYSVSREKKESFPLTVTSAQKNPTAFYLCASSPMKQGVPEAFFGQGTRLTVV.